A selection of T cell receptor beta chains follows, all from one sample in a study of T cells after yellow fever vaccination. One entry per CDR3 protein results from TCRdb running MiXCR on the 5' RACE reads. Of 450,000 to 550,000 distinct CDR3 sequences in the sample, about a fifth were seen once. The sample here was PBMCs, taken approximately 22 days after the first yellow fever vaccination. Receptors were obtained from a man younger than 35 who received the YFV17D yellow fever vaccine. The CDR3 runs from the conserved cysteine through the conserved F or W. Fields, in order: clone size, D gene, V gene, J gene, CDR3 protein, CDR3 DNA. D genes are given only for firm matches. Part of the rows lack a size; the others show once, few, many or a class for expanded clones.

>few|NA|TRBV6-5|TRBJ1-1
CASSYSGAGTEAFF
TGTGCCAGCAGTTACTCTGGGGCAGGGACTGAAGCTTTCTTT
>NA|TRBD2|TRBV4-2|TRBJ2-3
CASSQETAWLAGVADTQYF
TGTGCCAGCAGCCAAGAGACGGCTTGGCTAGCGGGGGTTGCAGATACGCAGTATTTT
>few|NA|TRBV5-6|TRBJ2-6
CASSLPFYSGANVLTF
TGTGCCAGCAGCTTACCCTTCTACTCTGGGGCCAACGTCCTGACTTTC
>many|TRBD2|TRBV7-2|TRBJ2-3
CASSNGTSGGGRVTQYF
TGTGCCAGCAGCAACGGGACTAGCGGGGGGGGTCGTGTGACGCAGTATTTT
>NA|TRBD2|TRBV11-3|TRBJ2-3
CASSLGLAGATDTQYF
TGTGCCAGCAGCTTAGGACTAGCGGGGGCTACAGATACGCAGTATTTT
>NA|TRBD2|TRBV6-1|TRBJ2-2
CASSWTSGGVGGELFF
TGTGCCAGCAGCTGGACTAGCGGGGGGGTCGGCGGGGAGCTGTTTTTT
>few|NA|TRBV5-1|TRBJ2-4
CASSFEGGPNIQYF
TGCGCCAGCAGCTTTGAGGGGGGCCCAAACATTCAGTACTTC
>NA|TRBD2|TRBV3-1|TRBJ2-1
CASSQTSGGAMQFF
TGTGCCAGCAGCCAGACTAGCGGGGGGGCTATGCAGTTCTTC
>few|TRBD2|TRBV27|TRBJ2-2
CASSYDRGANTGELFF
TGTGCCAGCTCTTACGATCGGGGGGCGAACACCGGGGAGCTGTTTTTT
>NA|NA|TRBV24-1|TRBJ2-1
CATSDLSGREQFF
TGTGCCACCAGTGATTTATCGGGTCGTGAGCAGTTCTTC
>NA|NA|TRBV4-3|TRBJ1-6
CASSQEAMDSPLHF
TGCGCCAGCAGCCAAGAGGCGATGGATTCACCCCTCCACTTT
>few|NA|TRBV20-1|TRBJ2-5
CSAKGLNSETQYF
TGCAGTGCCAAGGGGCTGAATAGTGAGACCCAGTACTTC
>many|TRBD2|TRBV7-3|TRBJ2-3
CASSSGTSGRVDTQYF
TGTGCCAGCAGCTCCGGGACTAGCGGAAGGGTGGATACGCAGTATTTT
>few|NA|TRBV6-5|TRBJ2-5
CASSYIHQQETQYF
TGTGCCAGCAGTTATATCCACCAGCAAGAGACCCAGTACTTC
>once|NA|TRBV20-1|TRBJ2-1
CSARDLGGEQFF
TGCAGTGCTAGAGATCTGGGAGGTGAGCAGTTCTTC
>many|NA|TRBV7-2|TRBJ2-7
CASSLVVGLEQYF
TGTGCCAGCAGCTTAGTGGTAGGCCTCGAGCAGTACTTC
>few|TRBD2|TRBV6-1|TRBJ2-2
CASSRNLAANTGELFF
TGTGCCAGCAGCCGAAACCTAGCGGCGAACACCGGGGAGCTGTTTTTT
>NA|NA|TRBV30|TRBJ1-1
CAWTSWNTEAFF
TGTGCCTGGACTTCGTGGAACACTGAAGCTTTCTTT
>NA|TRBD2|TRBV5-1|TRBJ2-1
CASSPGTSGGRLSSYNEQFF
TGCGCCAGCAGCCCTGGGACTAGCGGGGGTCGACTGAGCTCCTACAATGAGCAGTTCTTC
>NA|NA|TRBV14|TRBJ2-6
CASSQFRTSSGANVLTF
TGTGCCAGCAGCCAGTTCAGAACAAGCTCTGGGGCCAACGTCCTGACTTTC
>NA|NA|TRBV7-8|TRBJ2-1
CASTHLGGLGIGNEQFF
TGTGCCAGCACCCATCTAGGGGGACTGGGAATCGGCAATGAGCAGTTCTTC
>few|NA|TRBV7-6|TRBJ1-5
CASSLGSYQPQHF
TGTGCCAGCAGCTTAGGATCCTATCAGCCCCAGCATTTT
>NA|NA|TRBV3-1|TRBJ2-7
CASSHTSYEQYF
TGTGCCAGCAGCCACACTTCCTACGAGCAGTACTTC
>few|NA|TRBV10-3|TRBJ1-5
CATSDNLRGNQPQHF
TGTGCCACCTCCGACAATCTCCGGGGCAATCAGCCCCAGCATTTT
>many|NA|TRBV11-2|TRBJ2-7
CASSWVGYEQYF
TGTGCCAGCAGCTGGGTCGGGTACGAGCAGTACTTC
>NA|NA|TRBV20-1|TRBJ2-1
CSAREGGPRLYNEQFF
TGCAGTGCTAGAGAGGGGGGCCCTCGACTATACAATGAGCAGTTCTTC
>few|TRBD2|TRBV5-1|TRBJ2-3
CASSSLPGLAGGTVADTQYF
TGCGCCAGCAGTTCCCTTCCGGGACTAGCGGGGGGGACCGTGGCAGATACGCAGTATTTT
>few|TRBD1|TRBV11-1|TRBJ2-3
CASSFTGTGGGDTQYF
TGTGCCAGCAGCTTCACCGGGACAGGGGGCGGAGATACGCAGTATTTT
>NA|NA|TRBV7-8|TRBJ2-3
CASSLGLWATGPDTQYF
TGTGCCAGCAGCTTAGGATTATGGGCGACGGGTCCAGATACGCAGTATTTT
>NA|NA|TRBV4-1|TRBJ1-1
CASSQERGGTEAFF
TGCGCCAGCAGCCAAGAAAGGGGGGGCACTGAAGCTTTCTTT
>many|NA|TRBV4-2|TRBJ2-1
CASSQAKYNEQFF
TGTGCCAGCAGCCAAGCAAAGTACAATGAGCAGTTCTTC
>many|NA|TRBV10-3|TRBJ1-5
CAISDSYQPQHF
TGTGCCATCAGTGACTCCTATCAGCCCCAGCATTTT
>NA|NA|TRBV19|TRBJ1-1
CADSGGCRSTEAFF
TGTGCCGATTCGGGGGGGTGTAGGAGCACTGAAGCTTTCTTT
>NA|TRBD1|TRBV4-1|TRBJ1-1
CASSQGTGNRNTEAFF
TGCGCCAGCAGCCAAGGGACAGGAAATAGGAACACTGAAGCTTTCTTT
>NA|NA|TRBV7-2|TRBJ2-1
CAVRGQSSYNEQFF
TGTGCCGTGCGAGGGCAGAGCTCCTACAATGAGCAGTTCTTC
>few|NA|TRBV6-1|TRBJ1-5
CASSPTSNQPQHF
TGTGCCAGCAGCCCCACTAGCAATCAGCCCCAGCATTTT
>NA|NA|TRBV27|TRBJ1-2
CASSPPGDSGYTF
TGTGCCAGCAGTCCACCCGGGGACTCGGGCTACACCTTC
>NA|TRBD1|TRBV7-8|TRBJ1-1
CASSLYRGPETEAFF
TGTGCCAGCAGCTTATACAGGGGCCCCGAGACTGAAGCTTTCTTT
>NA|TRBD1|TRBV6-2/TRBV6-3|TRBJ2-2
CASSPRDRVLSGELFF
TGTGCCAGCAGTCCCCGGGACAGGGTCCTATCCGGGGAGCTGTTTTTT
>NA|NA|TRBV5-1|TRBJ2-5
CASSLAGLGETQYF
TGCGCCAGCAGCTTGGCTGGGCTGGGCGAGACCCAGTACTTC
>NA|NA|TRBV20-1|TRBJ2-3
CSASQPALDTQYF
TGCAGTGCTAGTCAGCCCGCTTTGGATACGCAGTATTTT
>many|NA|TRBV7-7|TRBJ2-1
CASSPGHDNEQFF
TGTGCTAGCAGCCCGGGCCATGACAATGAGCAGTTCTTC
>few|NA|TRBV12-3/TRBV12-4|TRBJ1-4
CATAEGATNEKLFF
TGTGCCACGGCCGAGGGTGCAACTAATGAAAAACTGTTTTTT